The 22 T cell receptor delta chains presented below share a single source sample, sequenced in a study of gammadelta T cells in human blood. TCRdb called clones from the RT-PCR reads again using CATT. Among over a thousand delta-chain clones, less than 30% were seen once, and the ten largest hold 7.5% to 9%. Sample: non-Vgamma9Vdelta2 gamma-delta T cells from fetal blood. These receptor sequences come from a human fetus.

With regard to this clone: It may be a read error: a sequence one base away is much more abundant. The chain has TRDV2 and TRDJ3; D is unclear. CDR3 size: 19 residues. The V gene lost 0 bases and the J gene lost 0 bases, with 14 bases spanning the gap. Germline V lookup: CDR1 GEAIGNYY, CDR2 EKD. The CDR3 here is CACDTEESMGSWDTRQMFF. In DNA, the CDR3 is TGTGCCTGTGACACCGAGGAGTCCATGGGCTCCTGGGACACCCGACAGATGTTTTTC.

Within the sample, this clone is large. The J gene is TRDJ2, the V gene TRDV1; tentatively, D is TRDD3 (6 bases). Germline CDR1 reads TSWWSYY; CDR2 reads QGS. V was shortened by 4 bases and J by 0 bases, with 45 bases between the two germline ends. The CDR3 length is 27 residues. The CDR3 sequence is CALGAIGIYWIGANGGIDFSLTAQLFF. Written as DNA, the CDR3 is TGTGCTCTTGGGGCGATAGGGATATACTGGATAGGGGCTAACGGTGGGATAGATTTCTCTTTGACAGCACAACTCTTCTTT.

This clone was recorded once. A much larger clone is a single base away; this may be a read error. The rearrangement uses TRDV2 and TRDJ1; 11 nucleotides align to TRDD3. The V segment lost 2 bases and the J segment 3 bases; nucleotides outside the gene matches: 1. Germline V gene lookup returns CDR1 GEAIGNYY and CDR2 EKD. The CDR3 has 14 residues. DNA of the CDR3: TGTGCCTGTGACAATGGGGGATACGCCGATAAACTCATCTTT. Translation gives CACDNGGYADKLIF.

This clone is medium-sized within its sample. The chain joins TRAV29/DV5 to TRDJ3, with D unresolved. The CDR3 extends over 17 amino acids. From germline, CDR1 is NSMFDY and CDR2 ISSIKDK. Trimming left V 0 bases short and J 0 bases short, with 10 bases between. This CDR3 is CAASGPSSSWDTRQMFF. In nucleotides, the CDR3 is TGTGCAGCAAGCGGACCCTCGAGCTCCTGGGACACCCGACAGATGTTTTTC.

In this sample, this clone is medium-sized. V gene TRDV1 combines with J gene TRDJ1; no reliable D call. Germline V gives CDR1 TSWWSYY, CDR2 QGS. The CDR3 consists of 16 residues. Trimming left V 1 base short and J 0 bases short, with 12 bases between. The CDR3 region is CALGEHPKLYTDKLIF. The CDR3 DNA follows: TGTGCTCTTGGGGAACATCCCAAATTATACACCGATAAACTCATCTTT.

This clone is categorized as large. This chain uses TRDV3 with TRDJ3, with no clear D. Germline V gene lookup returns CDR1 TVYSNPD and CDR2 GDNSRS (reference sequence). This CDR3 spans 17 amino acids. Trimming removed 1 base at V and 1 base at J, with 14 bases between. The CDR3 region is CAFMKGARSWDTRQMFF. In DNA form, the CDR3 reads TGTGCCTTTATGAAAGGGGCCAGATCCTGGGACACCCGACAGATGTTTTTC.

In its sample, this clone ranks as large (0.1 to 1%). The chain employs TRAV29/DV5 and TRDJ3; TRDD3 agrees at 9 bases. This CDR3 is 19 amino acids long. Trimming removed 0 bases from V and 0 bases from J; junction bases left unmatched: 7. CDR1 and CDR2 from the germline V gene are NSMFDY and ISSIKDK. The CDR3 spells CAASALGDHPSWDTRQMFF. The CDR3, as DNA: TGTGCAGCAAGCGCGCTGGGGGATCATCCCTCCTGGGACACCCGACAGATGTTTTTC.

This clone ranks as medium-sized. The chain uses TRDV1 and TRDJ1; either TRDD2 or TRDD3 may supply D (9 bases each). From germline, CDR1 is TSWWSYY and CDR2 QGS. V gave up 6 bases and J gave up 3 bases, with 35 bases separating them. CDR3 size: 21 residues. The CDR3 coding sequence is TGTGCTCTTGGTGACCACCTTCCTACATTGGGGGATAATTGTTCGGCCGATAAACTCATCTTT. It codes for CALGDHLPTLGDNCSADKLIF.

This clone occurred a few times. The rearrangement uses TRDV1 and TRDJ1, with 10 bases fitting TRDD3. The J segment lost 4 bases and the V segment lost 4 bases, leaving 12 bases of the junction unmatched. In germline, CDR1 is TSWWSYY, CDR2 QGS. The CDR3 covers 17 residues. CDR3 in DNA: TGTGCTCTTGGGGGACTATTCCCGGGGGATACGGGCGATAAACTCATCTTT. Its protein is CALGGLFPGDTGDKLIF.

This clone is judged large. The J gene is TRDJ1, the V gene TRDV1; TRDD3 might be the D (9 bases). This CDR3 contains 21 residues. From germline, CDR1 is TSWWSYY and CDR2 QGS. Trimming removed 1 base at V and 0 bases at J, with 27 bases between. CDR3 sequence: CALGEPSYRYWGTSYTDKLIF. The CDR3, as DNA: TGTGCTCTTGGGGAACCTTCCTACAGGTACTGGGGGACCTCGTACACCGATAAACTCATCTTT.

By sample share, this clone is large. Within the sample, other DNA sequences also encode this same CDR3. The chain combines TRDV1 with TRDJ1; 11 nucleotides agree with TRDD3. Losses at the gene ends were 0 bases for V and 0 bases for J; bases not matched to a gene: 9. CDR3 size: 19 residues. Germline V gene data show CDR1 as TSWWSYY and CDR2 as QGS. CDR3 region: CALGELLPLGDTYTDKLIF. The DNA for the CDR3 is TGTGCTCTTGGGGAACTTCTTCCATTGGGGGATACGTACACCGATAAACTCATCTTT.

About this clone: Being one base from a much bigger clone, this may be a read error. Other nucleotide sequences from this sample produce the same CDR3. V is TRDV3 and J is TRDJ1; 12 nucleotides match TRDD3. The CDR3 consists of 19 residues. CDR1 and CDR2 (germline): TVYSNPD, GDNSRS (reference sequence). Trimming at V came to 4 bases and at J to 3 bases, leaving 21 bases not matched to a gene. In DNA form, the CDR3 reads TGTGCCTCCCGGGCTTCACACTACTGGGGGATACCAGGAGCCGATAAACTCATCTTT. It encodes CASRASHYWGIPGADKLIF.

In its sample, this clone ranks as medium-sized (0.01 to 0.1%). This chain links TRDV2 with TRDJ3, with TRDD3 identical over 7 bases. The CDR3 is 21 amino acids. Germline assignment: CDR1 GEAIGNYY and CDR2 EKD. J gave up 2 bases and V 1 base, and 16 bases lay outside the gene matches. The CDR3: CACDTASRKVGDPWDTRQMFF. The CDR3 DNA follows: TGTGCCTGTGACACGGCGAGTAGAAAGGTGGGGGACCCCTGGGACACCCGACAGATGTTTTTC.

This clone rates as medium-sized (0.01 to 0.1%). The same CDR3 can be traced to other DNA sequences in this sample. The J gene is TRDJ1, the V gene TRDV1; the match to TRDD3 covers 9 bases. V lost 4 bases, J lost 2 bases, and 29 bases stayed unmatched. The CDR3 has 23 amino acids. Germline V gene lookup returns CDR1 TSWWSYY and CDR2 QGS. The CDR3 nucleotides read TGTGCTCTTGGGGGACCGACCCCTCAGTCGTCCTTCTACTGGGGGAAACTTACCGATAAACTCATCTTT. It encodes CALGGPTPQSSFYWGKLTDKLIF.

This chain connects TRDV1 to TRDJ1; no definite D call. Trimming removed 5 bases at V and 4 bases at J, with 14 bases between. The CDR3 sequence is 14 residues long. Germline loops: CDR1 TSWWSYY, CDR2 QGS. The DNA for the CDR3 is TGTGCTCTTGGGTCTACCTTTCCGGACGATAAACTCATCTTT. Its translation: CALGSTFPDDKLIF.

As regards this clone: One base away lies a much larger clone, so this may be a sequencing read error. In the same sample, other DNA sequences code for this CDR3. This chain connects TRDV1 to TRDJ1, with a possible D match to TRDD3 (5 bases). V was cut by 2 bases and J by 0 bases, with 16 bases left in between. Germline CDR1 is TSWWSYY and CDR2 is QGS. This CDR3 is built from 17 residues. In DNA form, the CDR3 reads TGTGCTCTTGGGGAATTGGGGTTACGGCCGTACACCGATAAACTCATCTTT. It is translated as CALGELGLRPYTDKLIF.

This clone was picked up a small number of times. One base separates it from a far larger clone, so it is likely a read error. The chain combines TRDV2 with TRDJ3, with no clear D. The CDR3 covers 19 residues. CDR1 and CDR2 from the germline V gene are GEAIGNYY and EKD. Deletions cut 4 bases from V and 0 bases from J, with 18 bases between. CDR3 sequence: CACEVILATSSWDTRQMFF. DNA of the CDR3: TGTGCCTGTGAGGTAATCCTGGCCACCAGCTCCTGGGACACCCGACAGATGTTTTTC.

This clone is large within its sample. The V and J genes are TRDV2 and TRDJ3; D unresolved. V gave up 1 base and J gave up 0 bases, with 9 bases separating them. The CDR3 covers 17 residues. Germline-derived CDR1 and CDR2 are GEAIGNYY and EKD. The CDR3 loop reads CACDTHFYSWDTRQMFF. CDR3 coding DNA: TGTGCCTGTGACACGCACTTTTACTCCTGGGACACCCGACAGATGTTTTTC.

In this sample, this clone is large. J is TRDJ2 and V is TRDV1; 7 bases are shared with TRDD3. Germline V lookup: CDR1 TSWWSYY, CDR2 QGS. This CDR3 has 26 residues. Losses at the gene ends were 0 bases for V and 0 bases for J; bases not matched to a gene: 31. The CDR3 bases are TGTGCTCTTGGGGAACTTCCGAATGGGCTTTATATCTCCTTTTGGGGGACCCCGGCTTTGACAGCACAACTCTTCTTT. Translated: CALGELPNGLYISFWGTPALTAQLFF.

Turning to this clone: A read error likely explains this, since a far larger clone differs by one base. The V call is TRDV1, the J call TRDJ3, with TRDD3 matching over 8 bases. Germline trimming cut 3 bases from V and 0 bases from J; bases unmatched to any gene: 1. From germline, CDR1 is TSWWSYY and CDR2 QGS. CDR3 size: 17 residues. The CDR3 loop reads CALGDWGNSWDTRQMFF. CDR3 DNA sequence: TGTGCTCTTGGGGACTGGGGGAACTCCTGGGACACCCGACAGATGTTTTTC.

Sample share makes this clone medium-sized. V is TRDV1 and J is TRDJ2, with 11 bases that match TRDD3. Germline trimming cut 3 bases from V and 4 bases from J; bases unmatched to any gene: 13. CDR3 size: 19 residues. The V gene's germline CDR1 is TSWWSYY and CDR2 QGS. The CDR3 nucleotides are TGTGCTCTTGGGGACACAGTACTGGGGGATATGTCAACGACAGCACAACTCTTCTTT. Its protein is CALGDTVLGDMSTTAQLFF.

On this clone: This may stem from a read error, because a much larger clone lies one nucleotide away. The chain has TRDV1 and TRDJ2; tentatively, D is TRDD3 (5 bases). Germline V gene sequence: CDR1 TSWWSYY, CDR2 QGS. Trimming left V 0 bases short and J 4 bases short, with 21 bases between. The CDR3 spans 19 residues. CDR3 nucleotides: TGTGCTCTTGGGGAACTGGGGGGGCCCCCTTTGAGGCAGACAGCACAACTCTTCTTT. Translated: CALGELGGPPLRQTAQLFF.